The 22 T cell receptor beta chains listed next were all sequenced from one sample in a study of spatial heterogeneity in lung cancer (dated by TCRdb to between 2019 and 2020). The library relied on 5' RACE. TCRdb records NextSeq 500 as the sequencer. TCRdb itself trimmed the public reads at Q25 with fastp, ran MiXCR and retained productive beta chains. Rows with one shared CDR3 protein collapse into an entry with the most common genes and DNA. The sample table records approximately 110,000 distinct CDR3 sequences; approximately 11% of these occur just once. More than 20% of the sample is held by the ten biggest clonotypes. The sample's time point, from its label and the paper: blood at routine non-recurrence follow-up after resection. Sequencing was performed on PBMCs, taken at follow-up. All receptors come from a female donor with early-stage non-small cell lung cancer.

The chain links TRBV19 to TRBJ2-2, with TRBD2 matching 8 bases. V shed 8 bases and J 0 bases; nucleotides not matched to a gene: 8. The germline V gene has CDR1 LNHDA and CDR2 SQIVND (reference sequence). This CDR3 comprises 16 residues. The CDR3: CASYSREASNTGELFF. CDR3 in DNA: TGTGCCAGTTACTCGCGGGAGGCATCGAACACCGGGGAGCTGTTTTTT.

The rearrangement joins TRBV18 to TRBJ2-5, with a weak D call TRBD2 (5 bases). CDR1 KGHSH and CDR2 LQKENI come from the germline V gene. The CDR3 runs to 13 residues. The V end lost 0 bases, the J end lost 8 bases, and 10 bases lay between the germline ends. This CDR3 is CASSPPGSGTQYF. In DNA form, the CDR3 reads TGTGCCAGCTCACCACCAGGGAGTGGCACCCAGTACTTC. Variable domain in full (rest from reference TRBV18 and TRBJ2-5): NAGVMQNPRHLVRRRGQEARLRCSPMKGHSHVYWYRQLPEEGLKFMVYLQKENIIDESGMPKERFSAEFPKEGPSILRIQQVVRGDSAAYFCASSPPGSGTQYFGPGTRLLVL.

This clonotype was seen ten or more times. The chain combines TRBV7-2 with TRBJ2-3; 7 bases align to TRBD1. The CDR3 extends over 12 amino acids. The V and J ends lost 5 bases and 9 bases, in that order; junction bases with no gene match: 5. Germline V gene data show CDR1 as SGHTA and CDR2 as FQGNSA. In nucleotides, the CDR3 is TGTGCCAGCAGCCACGGACAGGCCACGCAGTATTTT. Translating gives CASSHGQATQYF.

The table lists this clonotype with many counts. The genes are TRBV24-1 and TRBJ2-5; D perhaps matches TRBD1 (6 bases). Germline V gene lookup returns CDR1 KGHDR and CDR2 SFDVKD. The length of the CDR3 is 15 residues. V shed 6 bases and J shed 3 bases, with 16 bases lying between them. The CDR3 sequence: CATSSAGAGKETQYF. Written as DNA, the CDR3 is TGTGCCACCAGTTCGGCAGGGGCAGGGAAAGAGACCCAGTACTTC.

CDR3 sequence: CASSPLTATNEKLFF. The DNA for the CDR3 is TGTGCCAGCAGTCCACTGACTGCAACTAATGAAAAACTGTTTTTT. V and J are TRBV12-3 or TRBV12-4 and TRBJ1-4; D not resolved. Trimming removed 5 bases at V and 0 bases at J, with 10 bases between. This CDR3 region has 15 residues.

The J gene is TRBJ2-1, the V gene TRBV7-3; 13 nucleotides agree with TRBD2. V was pared by 4 bases and J by 9 bases, with 3 bases of the junction left unmatched. Per the germline V gene, CDR1 is SGHTA and CDR2 is FQGTGA. CDR3 size: 14 residues. CDR3 nucleotide sequence: TGTGCCAGCAGCTGGACTAGCGGGAGTGGTGAGCAGTTCTTC. Protein product: CASSWTSGSGEQFF.

The V gene is TRBV9, the J gene TRBJ2-1, with D possibly being TRBD2 (6 bases). This CDR3 spans 14 amino acids. CDR1 and CDR2 (germline): SGDLS, YYNGEE. Trimming shortened V by 1 base and J by 9 bases, and 14 bases separated the two germline ends. The CDR3: CASSVLGIGGEQFF. The CDR3 DNA sequence: TGTGCCAGCAGCGTACTGGGGATCGGGGGTGAGCAGTTCTTC.

V gene TRBV10-3 combines with J gene TRBJ2-1; 10 bases align to TRBD2. V trimming: 10 bases; J trimming: 6 bases; junction bases outside the gene matches: 6. CDR3 length: 13 residues. Germline loops: CDR1 ENHRY, CDR2 SYGVKD. The CDR3 DNA sequence: TGTGCCAGCGAGCGGGAGGGCCTCAATGAGCAGTTCTTC. It specifies CASEREGLNEQFF.

Worth noting for this clonotype: The missing conserved phenylalanine or tryptophan at the end of this CDR3 makes a read error likely. The rearrangement joins TRBV7-2 to TRBJ1-1; unclear D gene. Trimming stripped 4 bases from V and 2 bases from J, with 8 bases between. Germline CDR1 is SGHTA and CDR2 is FQGNSA. The CDR3 runs 13 residues. Here the CDR3 reads CASSSLLNTEAFL. The DNA of the CDR3 is TGTGCCAGCAGCTCCCTTTTAAACACTGAAGCTTTCCTT.

The chain has TRBV12-3 or TRBV12-4 and TRBJ2-3; D perhaps matches TRBD1 (6 bases). The ends were cut back, 6 bases at V and 1 base at J, with 17 bases in the middle. The CDR3 has 16 residues. DNA for the CDR3: TGTGCCAGCAGCCCACAAGGGGGATCAGGCACAGATACGCAGTATTTT. Residues: CASSPQGGSGTDTQYF.

Many counts were recorded for this clonotype. V and J are TRBV7-2 and TRBJ2-2; 8 positions match TRBD2. Trimming at V came to 1 base and at J to 6 bases, leaving 4 bases not matched to a gene. The CDR3 has 15 amino acids. Germline CDR1 is SGHTA and CDR2 is FQGNSA. The CDR3 DNA is TGTGCCAGCAGCTTAGTGGGAGCGGGAGCCGGGGAGCTGTTTTTT. As protein: CASSLVGAGAGELFF.

Concerning this clonotype: The DNA is left out, because the CDR3 cannot be placed on it with certainty; the CDR3 is given as TCRdb lists it. The V call is TRBV9, the J call TRBJ2-2; TRBD2, as called in the table, went unchecked against the DNA. Germline V CDR1 and CDR2: SGDLS, YYNGEE. Counting both end residues, the CDR3 totals 15 amino acids. This chain's CDR3 is CASSPGDLRGGSCFF.

Only a few counts were recorded for this clonotype. The gene calls are TRBV12-3 or TRBV12-4 and TRBJ2-2; the D gene is possibly TRBD1 (5 bases). The CDR3 has 15 amino acids. V lost 5 bases, J lost 5 bases, and 15 bases lay in between. CDR3 region: CASSKTEMMTGELFF. In DNA, the CDR3 is TGTGCCAGCAGTAAGACAGAAATGATGACCGGGGAGCTGTTTTTT.

This clonotype was counted at least ten times. This chain links TRBV19 with TRBJ2-1; D gene unclear. This CDR3 region has 15 residues. V was clipped by 1 base and J by 3 bases, with 10 bases between them. CDR1 is LNHDA and CDR2 is SQIVND in the germline V gene (reference sequence). For the CDR3, the DNA is TGTGCCAGTAGTATAGGTGCAGTATACTACAATGAGCAGTTCTTC. Translation: CASSIGAVYYNEQFF. Combining the CDR3 with reference TRBV19 and TRBJ2-1 gives the whole variable domain DGGITQSPKYLFRKEGQNVTLSCEQNLNHDAMYWYRQDPGQGLRLIYYSQIVNDFQKGDIAEGYSVSREKKESFPLTVTSAQKNPTAFYLCASSIGAVYYNEQFFGPGTRLTVL.

There are a few counts of this clonotype. V usage is TRBV12-3 or TRBV12-4 and J usage is TRBJ2-2, with D possibly matching TRBD1 (5 bases). With 1 base removed from V and 7 bases from J, the gap between germline ends came to 10 bases. This CDR3 contains 14 residues. In nucleotides, the CDR3 is TGTGCCAGCAGTTTAGGGCAGGGCATCGGGGAGCTGTTTTTT. Translation gives CASSLGQGIGELFF.

This clonotype was picked up a small number of times. This chain links TRBV11-2 with TRBJ2-5, with 9 nucleotides matching TRBD1. Germline V gives CDR1 SGHAT, CDR2 FQNNGV. This CDR3 spans 14 amino acids. Trimming cost V 5 bases and J 4 bases; bases outside gene matches: 5. The CDR3 DNA sequence: TGTGCCAGCAGCGCGGGACAGGGTCGAGAGACCCAGTACTTC. Amino acids: CASSAGQGRETQYF.

This clonotype was counted at least ten times. The rearrangement uses TRBV20-1 and TRBJ1-2; unclear D gene. The germline V and J ends were trimmed by 3 bases and 4 bases, with 9 bases remaining between them. Germline loops: CDR1 DFQATT, CDR2 SNEGSKA (reference sequence). This CDR3 spans 12 amino acids. The CDR3 reads CSASSTPYGYTF. The CDR3 nucleotides read TGCAGTGCTAGCTCCACCCCCTATGGCTACACCTTC.

In its sample, this clonotype was seen many times. The chain employs TRBV7-2 and TRBJ2-1; D is unresolved. In germline, CDR1 is SGHTA, CDR2 FQGNSA. The CDR3 loop spans 17 amino acids. V lost 2 bases, J lost 6 bases, and 20 bases lay in between. The CDR3 DNA reads as TGTGCCAGCAGCTTAATCCCCCTAGTTGAACGAGCCAATGAGCAGTTCTTC. Protein sequence: CASSLIPLVERANEQFF.

This clonotype was detected a few times. The rearrangement joins TRBV28 to TRBJ1-6; D is possibly TRBD1 (6 bases). Trimming took off 3 bases at V and 10 bases at J, with 16 bases between the two ends. CDR1 and CDR2 (germline): MDHEN, SYDVKM. This CDR3 has 15 residues. The CDR3 DNA reads as TGTGCCAGCAGTTTCCTGAGGGGGACCGACTCACCCCTCCACTTT. Translating it yields CASSFLRGTDSPLHF.

There are many counts of this clonotype. The genes are TRBV24-1 and TRBJ1-1; D remains ambiguous. Trimming took off 1 base at V and 1 base at J, with 3 bases between the two ends. This CDR3 region has 13 residues. Germline CDR1 KGHDR, CDR2 SFDVKD. CDR3 bases: TGTGCCACCAGTGATTTCAAGAACACTGAAGCTTTCTTT. This codes for CATSDFKNTEAFF.

Note on this clonotype: Germline is not matched at one junction end, which may reflect a read error. This chain uses TRBV9 with TRBJ1-1; 9 bases align to TRBD1. Germline V CDR1 and CDR2: SGDLS, YYNGEE. The CDR3 has 15 residues. CDR3 protein: CASTPTGGVDTGAFF. CDR3 nucleotide sequence: TGTGCCAGCACCCCTACAGGGGGCGTAGACACTGGAGCTTTCTTT.

The chain carries TRBV28 and TRBJ2-7; D ambiguous. The V and J ends lost 5 bases and 2 bases respectively, with 10 bases between them. Germline V gene data show CDR1 as MDHEN and CDR2 as SYDVKM. The CDR3 covers 13 residues. In nucleotides, the CDR3 is TGTGCCAGCAGTCCCCACGGCCCCTACGAGCAGTACTTC. Translating gives CASSPHGPYEQYF.